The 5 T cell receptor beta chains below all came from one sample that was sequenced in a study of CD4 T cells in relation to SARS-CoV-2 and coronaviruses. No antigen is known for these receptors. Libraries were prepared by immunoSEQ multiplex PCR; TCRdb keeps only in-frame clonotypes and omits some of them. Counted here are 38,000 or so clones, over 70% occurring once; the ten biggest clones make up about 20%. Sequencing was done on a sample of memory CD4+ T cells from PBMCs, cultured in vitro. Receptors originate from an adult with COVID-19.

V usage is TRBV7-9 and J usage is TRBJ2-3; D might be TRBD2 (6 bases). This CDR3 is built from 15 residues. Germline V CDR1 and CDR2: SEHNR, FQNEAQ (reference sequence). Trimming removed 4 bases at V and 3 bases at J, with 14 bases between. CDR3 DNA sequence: TGTGCCAGCAGCTCCCGACTAGAAGCTACAGATACGCAGTATTTT. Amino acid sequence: CASSSRLEATDTQYF.

CDR3 amino acids: CASSQAPGTGGGEQYF. In DNA form, the CDR3 reads TGCGCCAGCAGCCAGGCTCCCGGGACAGGGGGCGGCGAGCAGTACTTC. The chain combines TRBV4-3 with TRBJ2-7, with 12 bases that match TRBD1. The J segment lost 6 bases and the V segment lost 3 bases, leaving 9 bases of the junction unmatched. The CDR3 length is 16 residues. Germline values: CDR1 LGHNA, CDR2 YSLEER.

The CDR3 DNA is TGTGCCATCAGTGTGCAGGGGCCCACCGGGGAGCTGTTTTTT. Residues: CAISVQGPTGELFF. The genes are TRBV10-3 and TRBJ2-2, with D possibly matching TRBD1 (6 bases). CDR3 length: 14 residues. CDR1 and CDR2 (germline): ENHRY, SYGVKD. V was pared by 4 bases and J by 4 bases, with 10 bases between.

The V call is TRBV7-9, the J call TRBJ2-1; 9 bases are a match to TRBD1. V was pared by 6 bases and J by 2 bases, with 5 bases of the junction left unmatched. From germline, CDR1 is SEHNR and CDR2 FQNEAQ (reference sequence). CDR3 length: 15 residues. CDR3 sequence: CASRPGQGPYNEQFF. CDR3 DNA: TGTGCCAGCAGACCAGGACAGGGGCCCTACAATGAGCAGTTCTTC. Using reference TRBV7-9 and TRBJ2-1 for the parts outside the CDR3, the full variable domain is DTGVSQNPRHKITKRGQNVTFRCDPISEHNRLYWYRQTLGQGPEFLTYFQNEAQLEKSRLLSDRFSAERPKGSFSTLEIQRTEQGDSAMYLCASRPGQGPYNEQFFGPGTRLTVL.

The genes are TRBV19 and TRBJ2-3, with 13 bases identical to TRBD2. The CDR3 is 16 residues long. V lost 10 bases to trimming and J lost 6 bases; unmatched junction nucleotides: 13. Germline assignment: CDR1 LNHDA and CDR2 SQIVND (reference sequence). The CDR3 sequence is CATRGGLAGPSDTQYF. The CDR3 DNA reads TGTGCCACCAGGGGGGGACTAGCGGGACCGTCGGATACGCAGTATTTT.